The 10 T cell receptor beta chains below all came from one sample that was sequenced in a study of PD-1 blockade in mismatch repair-deficient tumors. The assay was immunoSEQ multiplex PCR, and TCRdb's table has in-frame clones only and misses some. The sample shows some 84,000 clones, about 85% of them seen only once. The specimen comprised peripheral blood, sampled 12 weeks after starting pembrolizumab. All receptors derive from an adult with mismatch repair-deficient cancer.

This clone was recorded a few times. The chain couples TRBV27 to TRBJ1-1; tentatively, D is TRBD1 (6 bases). This CDR3 has 16 amino acids. Trimming cost V 6 bases and J 0 bases, with 17 bases left between them. Germline V gene sequence: CDR1 MNHEY, CDR2 SMNVEV (reference sequence). This chain's CDR3 is CASSRGPAFMNTEAFF. In DNA, the CDR3 is TGTGCCAGCAGCCGGGGGCCCGCCTTCATGAACACTGAAGCTTTCTTT.

The V and J genes are TRBV19 and TRBJ2-1, with 10 positions matching TRBD1. This CDR3 spans 15 amino acids. The J segment lost 8 bases and the V segment lost 3 bases, leaving 7 bases of the junction unmatched. CDR1 is LNHDA, CDR2 SQIVND, per germline (reference sequence). The CDR3 sequence: CASSIRDRGFYEQFF. For the CDR3, the DNA is TGTGCCAGTAGTATCCGGGACAGGGGTTTCTATGAGCAGTTCTTC. The full variable domain, its missing parts supplied by reference TRBV19 and TRBJ2-1, is DGGITQSPKYLFRKEGQNVTLSCEQNLNHDAMYWYRQDPGQGLRLIYYSQIVNDFQKGDIAEGYSVSREKKESFPLTVTSAQKNPTAFYLCASSIRDRGFYEQFFGPGTRLTVL.

The chain uses TRBV12-5 and TRBJ2-1; 7 nucleotides agree with TRBD2. CDR1 is LGHNT and CDR2 is FRNRAP in the germline V gene. V lost 1 base and J lost 6; bases outside the gene matches: 6. The CDR3 is made up of 15 amino acids. The CDR3 is CASGLGLAVINEQFF. The DNA for the CDR3 is TGTGCTAGTGGTTTGGGTCTAGCGGTGATCAATGAGCAGTTCTTC.

The chain recombines TRBV6-5 with TRBJ1-2, with 7 bases that match TRBD1. The V segment lost 6 bases and the J segment 0 bases; nucleotides outside the gene matches: 7. There are 15 residues in the CDR3. Germline V lookup: CDR1 MNHEY, CDR2 SVGAGI. The CDR3 sequence is CASSRGTATNYGYTF. CDR3 bases: TGTGCCAGCAGCCGGGGGACAGCTACTAACTATGGCTACACCTTC.

The sample holds one count of this clone. At one of its ends the junction is not consistent with the germline gene, which may arise from a read error. This rearrangement joins TRBV13 to TRBJ2-7, with TRBD2 matching over 9 bases. This CDR3 is 13 amino acids long. Germline CDR1 PRHDT, CDR2 FYEKMQ (reference sequence). CDR3 DNA: TGTGCCAGCAGTTTAGCGGGAGCGGGCGAGCAGTACTTC. Its protein is CASSLAGAGEQYF. Together with reference TRBV13 and TRBJ2-7, the CDR3 gives the full variable domain: AAGVIQSPRHLIKEKRETATLKCYPIPRHDTVYWYQQGPGQDPQFLISFYEKMQSDKGSIPDRFSAQQFSDYHSELNMSSLELGDSALYFCASSLAGAGEQYFGPGTRLTVT.

V and J are TRBV7-9 and TRBJ1-4; no reliable D call. V lost 5 bases and J 3 bases, leaving 16 bases between the germline ends. There are 16 residues in the CDR3. In germline, CDR1 is SEHNR, CDR2 FQNEAQ (reference sequence). CDR3 DNA: TGTGCCAGCAGCCCCGGGTCCAGCACGGCTAATGAAAAACTGTTTTTT. As protein: CASSPGSSTANEKLFF.

The rearrangement links TRBV27 to TRBJ2-7; 7 positions agree with TRBD2. This CDR3 is built from 14 residues. Losses at the gene ends were 8 bases for V and 2 bases for J; bases not matched to a gene: 9. Germline V gene data show CDR1 as MNHEY and CDR2 as SMNVEV (reference sequence). CDR3 amino acids: CASGSYGGAYEQYF. The CDR3 nucleotides are TGTGCCAGCGGGTCGTATGGGGGGGCCTACGAGCAGTACTTC.

The table lists this clone with a count of one. The chain combines TRBV4-3 with TRBJ2-5, with TRBD2 matching over 8 bases. The CDR3 runs 16 residues. CDR1 is LGHNA and CDR2 is YSLEER in the germline V gene. The J segment lost 4 bases and the V segment lost 3 bases, leaving 10 bases of the junction unmatched. The CDR3 is CASSQGGAGASETQYF. The CDR3 DNA follows: TGCGCCAGCAGCCAGGGGGGAGCGGGAGCGTCAGAGACCCAGTACTTC.

The chain joins TRBV5-6 to TRBJ1-2; a weak D match, TRBD1 (6 bases). CDR1 is SGHDT and CDR2 is YYEEEE in the germline V gene. The CDR3 contains 15 residues. The ends were cut back, 4 bases at V and 4 bases at J, with 17 bases in the middle. The CDR3 sequence: CASSQGIPASYGYTF. Written as DNA, the CDR3 is TGTGCCAGCAGCCAGGGGATCCCTGCCAGCTATGGCTACACCTTC.

The V call is TRBV19, the J call TRBJ1-2, with 8 bases matching TRBD1. This CDR3 has 14 amino acids. V shed 2 bases, J shed 5 bases, and the junction held 4 bases outside the gene matches. Germline CDR1 and CDR2: LNHDA and SQIVND (reference sequence). The CDR3 nucleotides read TGTGCCAGTAGTATACTGCAGGGGGCTTATGGCTACACCTTC. It is translated as CASSILQGAYGYTF. The variable domain in full, with the rest retrieved from reference TRBV19 and TRBJ1-2, is DGGITQSPKYLFRKEGQNVTLSCEQNLNHDAMYWYRQDPGQGLRLIYYSQIVNDFQKGDIAEGYSVSREKKESFPLTVTSAQKNPTAFYLCASSILQGAYGYTFGSGTRLTVV.